Listed below are T cell receptor beta chains from one sample, sequenced in a study of blood T cell repertoires in COVID-19. Only in-frame clones appear in the TCRdb table, and some are missing; sequencing was by immunoSEQ multiplex PCR. Of approximately 380,000 clones listed, more than 75% are singletons. Sequenced material: PBMCs or T cells enriched from blood (not recorded which). These receptors came from a woman aged 18 to 35 who had recovered from COVID-19. Both conserved end residues are part of each CDR3. The D gene is left open where the match is weak. The size of a clone is reported for some rows only, either as once, few or many, or as a class for expanded clones.

j_gene	d_gene	v_gene	abundance	CDR3nt	CDR3aa
TRBJ2-7	-	TRBV28	-	TGTGCCAGCAGTTCAGGGTTCGCTCAGGGTTACGAGCAGTACTTC	CASSSGFAQGYEQYF
TRBJ1-6	-	TRBV2	few	TGTGCCAGCAGTGTCTCAGGGGAGAACCGTTCACCCCTCCACTTT	CASSVSGENRSPLHF
TRBJ1-5	-	TRBV4-3	few	TGCGCCAGCAGCCAAGAAAAATGGAGTGGGTTCCAGCATTTT	CASSQEKWSGFQHF
TRBJ2-1	TRBD2	TRBV7-2	-	TGTGCCAGCAGCCCTAGCGGGGGGGCCGGGAATGAGCAGTTCTTC	CASSPSGGAGNEQFF
TRBJ1-1	-	TRBV5-6	-	TGTGCCAGCAGTTACAGGGCCGCTGAAGCTTTCTTT	CASSYRAAEAFF
TRBJ1-3	TRBD1	TRBV7-6	-	TGTGCCAGCAGCTCAACAGGGGGCTTCGGAAACACCATATATTTT	CASSSTGGFGNTIYF
TRBJ1-2	TRBD1	TRBV6-6	-	TGTGCCAGCAACGGACAGGGTAACCTCTATAACTATGGCTACACCTTC	CASNGQGNLYNYGYTF
TRBJ1-5	-	TRBV5-1	-	TGCGCCAGCAGTCTGATGGGGGGGGATCAGCCCCAGCATTTT	CASSLMGGDQPQHF
TRBJ1-2	-	TRBV5-1	-	TGCGCCAGCAGCCCCAGAAGGGAGGACTATGGCTACACCTTC	CASSPRREDYGYTF
TRBJ1-1	TRBD1	TRBV6-5	-	TGTGCCAGCAGTTCCGTACAGGGGGCAGCTAACACTGAAGCTTTCTTT	CASSSVQGAANTEAFF
TRBJ2-5	-	TRBV7-9	-	TGTGCCAGCAGCACGGGGATGGAGACCCAGTACTTC	CASSTGMETQYF
TRBJ1-6	-	TRBV27	-	TGTGCCAGCAGATACCTAGACGGGAGATATAATTCACCCCTCCACTTT	CASRYLDGRYNSPLHF
TRBJ1-6	-	TRBV5-1	-	TGCGCCAGCAGCTTAACCGGGACAAACTATAATTCACCCCTCCACTTT	CASSLTGTNYNSPLHF
TRBJ1-2	-	TRBV30	-	TGTGCCTGGAGTGCCGGGGGAAGAAGGGGCTACACCTTC	CAWSAGGRRGYTF
TRBJ1-5	TRBD1	TRBV10-3	once	TGTGCCATCAGTTCATCCGGGACAGGGGTTCAGCCCCAGCATTTT	CAISSSGTGVQPQHF
TRBJ2-5	TRBD1	TRBV5-6	-	TGTGCCAGCAGCTTTGGGACAGGGAATTCTCGAGAGACCCAGTACTTC	CASSFGTGNSRETQYF
TRBJ2-2	-	TRBV5-6	few	TGTGCCAGCAGCCCCGGACCCGGGAAGAACACCGGGGAGCTGTTTTTT	CASSPGPGKNTGELFF
TRBJ1-5	TRBD1	TRBV3-1/TRBV3-2	-	TGTGCCAGCAGCCAAGATTTGGGGACAGGGAATCAGCCCCAGCATTTT	CASSQDLGTGNQPQHF
TRBJ1-6	-	TRBV15	-	TGTGCCACCAGCAGAGATAGAGGCCAGGGAGGTTCACCCCTCCACTTT	CATSRDRGQGGSPLHF
TRBJ1-5	-	TRBV28	-	TGTGCCAGCGACCGTATCAGGGTCAGGGGCATAAATCAGCCCCAGCATTTT	CASDRIRVRGINQPQHF